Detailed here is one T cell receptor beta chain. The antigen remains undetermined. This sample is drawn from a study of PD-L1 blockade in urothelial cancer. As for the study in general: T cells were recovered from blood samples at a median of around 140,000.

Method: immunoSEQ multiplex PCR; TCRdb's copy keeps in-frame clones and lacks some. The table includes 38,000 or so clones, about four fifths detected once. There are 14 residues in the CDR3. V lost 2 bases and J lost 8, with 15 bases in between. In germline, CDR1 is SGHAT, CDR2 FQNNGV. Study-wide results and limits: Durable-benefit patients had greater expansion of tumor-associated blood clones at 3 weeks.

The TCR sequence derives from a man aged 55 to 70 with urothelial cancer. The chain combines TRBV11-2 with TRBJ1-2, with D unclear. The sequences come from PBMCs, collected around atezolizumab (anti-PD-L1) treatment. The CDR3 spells CASSLPKGAGGYTF. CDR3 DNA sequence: TGTGCCAGCAGCTTACCTAAGGGAGCGGGCGGCTACACCTTC.